This TCR beta chain derives from a study of OX40 agonist ivuxolimab in advanced cancers. Across the study: Intravenous ivuxolimab at 0.01 to 10 mg/kg was given to patients every 2 weeks.

Sequenced by immunoSEQ multiplex PCR; TCRdb stores in-frame clones only, minus some. The sample contains about 60,000 clones, around 86% of which appear only once. This clone was recorded once. Its antigen is undetermined. Study-level points and caveats: Expanded peripheral T cell antigen specificity was not determined. Among T cells, CD8+ cells averaged more expanded clones than CD4+ cells.

The CDR3 loop spans 15 amino acids. V lost 3 bases to trimming and J lost 3 bases, with 12 bases between them. From germline, CDR1 is SGHTA and CDR2 FQGNSA. This clonotype was sampled from an adult with an advanced solid tumor such as melanoma, head and neck, liver or kidney cancer. Sequenced here: CD4+ or CD8+ T cells sorted from blood, sampled in a trial of the OX40 agonist ivuxolimab. J is TRBJ1-5 and V is TRBV7-2, with D perhaps TRBD1 (5 bases). For the CDR3, the DNA is TGTGCCAGCAGCTTTTACCAGGGCCCCAATCAGCCCCAGCATTTT. This gives the protein CASSFYQGPNQPQHF.